The 13 T cell receptor beta chains below come from one sample, sequenced in a study of a mutant IDH1 vaccine in newly diagnosed glioma. The time point: baseline, week 1 (first vaccination visit). Regarding treatment: pre-vaccination baseline after standard-of-care therapy. Profiled with immunoSEQ multiplex PCR; TCRdb holds only in-frame clones, not every one. This sample yields about 15,000 clones, of which around 91% are seen a single time; around 10% belongs to the top ten. The sample here was PBMCs, taken from a glioma patient treated with radiotherapy, temozolomide or both. The receptors derive from a woman aged 40 to 50 with glioma. Some clones in this sample may be carry-over from other donors' samples.

This clone came up once. V usage is TRBV19 and J usage is TRBJ1-1; unclear D gene. This CDR3 is 12 amino acids long. Germline V CDR1 and CDR2: LNHDA, SQIVND (reference sequence). Trimming took 1 base from V and 1 from J, leaving 1 base between them. The CDR3 sequence is CASSIGNTEAFF. The CDR3 DNA is TGTGCCAGTAGTATAGGGAACACTGAAGCTTTCTTT.

The chain recombines TRBV19 with TRBJ1-1, with 7 bases matching TRBD1. V shed 4 bases and J 1 base; nucleotides not matched to a gene: 3. In germline, CDR1 is LNHDA, CDR2 SQIVND (reference sequence). The length of the CDR3 is 14 residues. CDR3 coding DNA: TGTGCCAGTAGTAGGGGACAGCCGAACACTGAAGCTTTCTTT. Its translation: CASSRGQPNTEAFF.

The chain joins TRBV10-1 to TRBJ2-7; D gene unclear. CDR3 length equals 13 residues. Germline CDR1 reads WNHNN; CDR2 reads SYGVQD (reference sequence). Trimming left V 5 bases short and J 9 bases short, with 17 bases between. As DNA, the CDR3 is TGCGCCAGCAGTCTGGACGTCGGAGTTGGGCAGTACTTC. It encodes CASSLDVGVGQYF.

The chain carries TRBV15 and TRBJ2-7; D gene uncertain. V lost 1 base and J 1 base, leaving 8 bases between the germline ends. Germline V gene sequence: CDR1 LNHNV, CDR2 YYDKDF (reference sequence). This CDR3 region has 14 residues. The CDR3, as DNA: TGTGCCACCAGCAGAGTCGCCAGGTCCTACGAGCAGTACTTC. Its translation: CATSRVARSYEQYF.

The J gene is TRBJ2-1, the V gene TRBV14; TRBD2 aligns across 14 bases. CDR1 is SGHDN, CDR2 FVKESK, per germline. This CDR3 spans 21 amino acids. V lost 3 bases, J lost 6 bases, and 19 bases stayed unmatched. DNA for the CDR3: TGTGCCAGCAGCCATACTATGCAGGGGAGGACTAGCGGGAGGATTGGCAATGAGCAGTTCTTC. Its protein is CASSHTMQGRTSGRIGNEQFF. Drawing the rest from reference TRBV14 and TRBJ2-1, the complete variable domain is EAGVTQFPSHSVIEKGQTVTLRCDPISGHDNLYWYRRVMGKEIKFLLHFVKESKQDESGMPNNRFLAERTGGTYSTLKVQPAELEDSGVYFCASSHTMQGRTSGRIGNEQFFGPGTRLTVL.

The J gene is TRBJ1-5, the V gene TRBV5-1; D ambiguous. This CDR3 spans 13 amino acids. Per the germline V gene, CDR1 is SGHRS and CDR2 is YFSETQ. The germline V and J ends were trimmed by 0 bases and 5 bases, with 6 bases remaining between them. In nucleotides, the CDR3 is TGCGCCAGCAGCTTGGCGGGAGATCAGCCCCAGCATTTT. As protein: CASSLAGDQPQHF.

The genes are TRBV5-6 and TRBJ1-5; no clear D gene. Germline V lookup: CDR1 SGHDT, CDR2 YYEEEE. Trimming cost V 4 bases and J 2 bases, with 16 bases left between them. The CDR3 covers 16 residues. The CDR3 region has the DNA TGTGCCAGCAGCCTTGGGCCTCCTGGGCGCAATCAGCCCCAGCATTTT. This codes for CASSLGPPGRNQPQHF.

The chain carries TRBV19 and TRBJ2-6, with 9 nucleotides matching TRBD1. CDR1 and CDR2 from the germline V gene are LNHDA and SQIVND (reference sequence). The CDR3 sequence is 17 residues long. The junction had 8 bases not matched to a gene; V was cut back by 6 bases and J by 2 bases. CDR3 coding DNA: TGTGCCAGTAGACGTCCCGGGACAGGGACTGGGGCCAACGTCCTGACTTTC. It encodes CASRRPGTGTGANVLTF.

The genes are TRBV5-6 and TRBJ2-6, with D unresolved. The V gene lost 3 bases and the J gene lost 1 base, with 17 bases spanning the gap. CDR1 and CDR2 (germline): SGHDT, YYEEEE. The length of the CDR3 is 18 residues. The CDR3 DNA reads TGTGCCAGCAGCTCCCAGACCCTCGACCCATCTGGGGCCAACGTCCTGACTTTC. It codes for CASSSQTLDPSGANVLTF.

The chain is built from TRBV27 and TRBJ1-1, with 7 bases lining up with TRBD1. Trimming cost V 6 bases and J 4 bases; bases outside gene matches: 11. Germline CDR1 is MNHEY and CDR2 is SMNVEV (reference sequence). The CDR3 runs to 15 residues. The CDR3 spells CASSTTDRSATEAFF. In DNA, the CDR3 is TGTGCCAGCAGCACAACGGACAGGTCAGCCACTGAAGCTTTCTTT.

This chain links TRBV4-1 with TRBJ2-1; the D gene could be TRBD1 or TRBD2 (6 bases each). The V end was cut by 3 bases, the J end by 1 base, with 19 bases between. There are 18 residues in the CDR3. Germline CDR1 is MGHRA and CDR2 is YSYEKL. The CDR3 DNA sequence: TGCGCCAGCAGCCAGCCGGACGGGGGCCAGGAGTCCTACAATGAGCAGTTCTTC. It encodes CASSQPDGGQESYNEQFF.

The chain uses TRBV7-2 and TRBJ1-2; D not certain. There are 13 residues in the CDR3. V lost 1 base, J lost 4 bases, and 7 bases lay in between. Germline V gives CDR1 SGHTA, CDR2 FQGNSA. The CDR3 here is CASSLGVSYGYTF. The CDR3 DNA reads TGTGCCAGCAGCTTAGGGGTGTCCTATGGCTACACCTTC.

V and J are TRBV2 and TRBJ2-2, with D possibly being TRBD2 (5 bases). The CDR3 totals 14 residues. CDR1 and CDR2 from the germline V gene are SNHLY and FYNNEI. V was pared by 2 bases and J by 5 bases, with 9 bases between. This chain's CDR3 is CASSEFTGTGELFF. CDR3 nucleotides: TGTGCCAGCAGTGAATTCACGGGAACCGGGGAGCTGTTTTTT.